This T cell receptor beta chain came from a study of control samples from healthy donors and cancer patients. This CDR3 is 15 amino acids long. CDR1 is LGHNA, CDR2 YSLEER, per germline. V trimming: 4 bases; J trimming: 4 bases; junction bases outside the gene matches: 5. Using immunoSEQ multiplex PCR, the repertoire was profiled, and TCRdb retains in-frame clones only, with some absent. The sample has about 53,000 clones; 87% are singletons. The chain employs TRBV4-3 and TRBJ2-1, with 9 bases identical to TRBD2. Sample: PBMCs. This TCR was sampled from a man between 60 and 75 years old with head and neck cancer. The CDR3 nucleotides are TGCGCCAGCAGCCCCCAAGCGGGGGGTTACAATGAGCAGTTCTTC. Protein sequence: CASSPQAGGYNEQFF.